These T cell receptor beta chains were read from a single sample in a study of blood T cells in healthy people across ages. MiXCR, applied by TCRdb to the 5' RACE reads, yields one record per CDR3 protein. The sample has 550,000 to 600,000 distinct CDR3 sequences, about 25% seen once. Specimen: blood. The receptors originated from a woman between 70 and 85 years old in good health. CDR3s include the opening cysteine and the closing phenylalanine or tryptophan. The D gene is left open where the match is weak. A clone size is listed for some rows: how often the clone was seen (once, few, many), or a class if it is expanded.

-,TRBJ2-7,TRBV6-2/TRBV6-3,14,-,CACRWTPSSYEQYF,TGTGCCTGCCGGTGGACTCCAAGCTCCTACGAGCAGTACTTC
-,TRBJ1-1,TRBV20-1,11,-,CSAVGDVEAFF,TGCAGTGCTGTGGGGGATGTTGAAGCTTTCTTT
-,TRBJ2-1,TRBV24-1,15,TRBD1,CATSAGTGGWNEQFF,TGTGCCACCAGTGCCGGGACAGGGGGTTGGAATGAGCAGTTCTTC
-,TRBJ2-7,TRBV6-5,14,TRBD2,CASSTLAGGLEQYF,TGTGCCAGCAGTACCCTAGCGGGGGGGCTCGAGCAGTACTTC
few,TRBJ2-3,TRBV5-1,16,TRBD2,CASNLLTSGGTDTQYF,TGCGCCAGCAATTTGTTGACTAGCGGGGGCACAGATACGCAGTATTTT
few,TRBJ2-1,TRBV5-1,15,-,CASSQGTSFYNEQFF,TGCGCCAGCAGCCAAGGGACTTCCTTCTACAATGAGCAGTTCTTC
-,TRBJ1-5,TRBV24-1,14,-,CATSDSISDQPQHF,TGTGCCACCAGTGATTCGATTAGCGATCAGCCCCAGCATTTT
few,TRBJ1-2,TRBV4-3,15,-,CASSQEGRGDNGYTF,TGCGCCAGCAGCCAAGAGGGACGAGGGGATAATGGCTACACCTTC
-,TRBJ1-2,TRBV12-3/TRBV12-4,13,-,CANSLEGSYGHTF,TGTGCCAACAGTTTGGAGGGGAGCTATGGCCACACCTTC
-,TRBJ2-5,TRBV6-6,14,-,CASSYITVQETQYF,TGTGCCAGCAGTTACATTACAGTTCAAGAGACCCAGTACTTC